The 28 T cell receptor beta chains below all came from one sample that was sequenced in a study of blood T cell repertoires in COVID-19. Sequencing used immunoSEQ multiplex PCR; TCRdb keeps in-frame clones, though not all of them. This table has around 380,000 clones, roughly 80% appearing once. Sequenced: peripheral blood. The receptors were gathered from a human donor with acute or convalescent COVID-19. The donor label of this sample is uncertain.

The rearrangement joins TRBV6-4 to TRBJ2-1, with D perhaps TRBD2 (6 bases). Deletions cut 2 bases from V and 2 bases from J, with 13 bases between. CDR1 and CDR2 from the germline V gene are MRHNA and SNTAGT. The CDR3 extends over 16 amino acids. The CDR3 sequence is CASSDQGTLAYNEQFF. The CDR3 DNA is TGTGCCAGCAGTGACCAAGGGACTCTGGCCTACAATGAGCAGTTCTTC.

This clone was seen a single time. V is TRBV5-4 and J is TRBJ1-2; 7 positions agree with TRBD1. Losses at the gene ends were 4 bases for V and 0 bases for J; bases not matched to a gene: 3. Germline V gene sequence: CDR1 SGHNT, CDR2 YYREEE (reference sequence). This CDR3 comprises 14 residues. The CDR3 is CASSRDRSNYGYTF. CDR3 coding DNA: TGTGCCAGCAGCAGGGACAGATCTAACTATGGCTACACCTTC.

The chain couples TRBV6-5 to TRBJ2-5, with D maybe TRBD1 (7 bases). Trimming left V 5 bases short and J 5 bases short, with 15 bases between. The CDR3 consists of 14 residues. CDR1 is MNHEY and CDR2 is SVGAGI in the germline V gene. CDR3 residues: CASSPQGGLETQYF. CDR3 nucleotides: TGTGCCAGCAGTCCCCAGGGGGGCCTGGAGACCCAGTACTTC.

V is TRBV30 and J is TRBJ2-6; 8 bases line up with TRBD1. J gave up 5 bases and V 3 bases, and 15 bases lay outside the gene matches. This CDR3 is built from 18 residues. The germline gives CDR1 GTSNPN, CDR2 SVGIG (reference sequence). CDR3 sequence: CAWRQRTGNTFWANVLTF. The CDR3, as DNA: TGTGCCTGGAGGCAACGGACAGGGAATACTTTCTGGGCCAACGTCCTGACTTTC.

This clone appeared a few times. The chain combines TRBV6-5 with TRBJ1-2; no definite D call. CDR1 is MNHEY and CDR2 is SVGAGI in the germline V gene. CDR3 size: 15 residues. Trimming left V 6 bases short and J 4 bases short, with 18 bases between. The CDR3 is CASRPTGSRGYGYTF. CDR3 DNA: TGTGCCAGCAGACCAACCGGGTCTCGGGGCTATGGCTACACCTTC.

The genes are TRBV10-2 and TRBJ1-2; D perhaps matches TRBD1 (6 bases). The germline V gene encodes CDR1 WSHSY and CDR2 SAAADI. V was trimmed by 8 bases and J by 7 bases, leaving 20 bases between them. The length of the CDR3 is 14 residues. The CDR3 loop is CASRSTMGAGGYTF. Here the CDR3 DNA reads TGCGCCAGCCGCAGTACCATGGGGGCGGGTGGCTACACCTTC.

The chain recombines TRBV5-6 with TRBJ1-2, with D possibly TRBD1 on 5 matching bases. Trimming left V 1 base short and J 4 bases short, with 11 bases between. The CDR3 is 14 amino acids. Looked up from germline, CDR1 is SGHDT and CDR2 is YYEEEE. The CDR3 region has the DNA TGTGCCAGCAGCTTGATCAGGGCCGGCTATGGCTACACCTTC. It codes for CASSLIRAGYGYTF. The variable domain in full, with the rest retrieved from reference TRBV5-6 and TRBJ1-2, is DAGVTQSPTHLIKTRGQQVTLRCSPKSGHDTVSWYQQALGQGPQFIFQYYEEEERQRGNFPDRFSGHQFPNYSSELNVNALLLGDSALYLCASSLIRAGYGYTFGSGTRLTVV.

The CDR3 loop is CASSLGDRGIPDTQYF. The CDR3 coding sequence is TGCGCCAGCAGCTTGGGGGACAGGGGAATTCCAGATACGCAGTATTTT. The chain has TRBV5-1 and TRBJ2-3, with 10 nucleotides matching TRBD1. In germline, CDR1 is SGHRS, CDR2 YFSETQ. CDR3 length: 16 residues. The V segment lost 0 bases and the J segment 4 bases; nucleotides outside the gene matches: 5.

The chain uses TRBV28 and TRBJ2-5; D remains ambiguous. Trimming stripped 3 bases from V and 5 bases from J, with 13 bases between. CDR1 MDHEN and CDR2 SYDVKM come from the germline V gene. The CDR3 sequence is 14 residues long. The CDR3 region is CASSFSLVTETQYF. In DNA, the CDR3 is TGTGCCAGCAGTTTTTCCCTAGTTACTGAGACCCAGTACTTC.

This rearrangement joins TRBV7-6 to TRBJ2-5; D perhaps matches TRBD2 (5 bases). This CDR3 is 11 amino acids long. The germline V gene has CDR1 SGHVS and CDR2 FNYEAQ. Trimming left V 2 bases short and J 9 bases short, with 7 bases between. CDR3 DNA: TGTGCCAGCAGCTTAAATAGCGCCCAGTACTTC. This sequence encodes CASSLNSAQYF.

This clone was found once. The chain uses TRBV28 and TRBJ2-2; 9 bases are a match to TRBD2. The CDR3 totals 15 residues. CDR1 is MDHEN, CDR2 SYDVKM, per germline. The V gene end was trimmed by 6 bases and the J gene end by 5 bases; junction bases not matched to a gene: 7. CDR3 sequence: CASRYSGGRTGELFF. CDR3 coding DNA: TGTGCCAGCAGATACAGCGGGGGGCGAACCGGGGAGCTGTTTTTT.

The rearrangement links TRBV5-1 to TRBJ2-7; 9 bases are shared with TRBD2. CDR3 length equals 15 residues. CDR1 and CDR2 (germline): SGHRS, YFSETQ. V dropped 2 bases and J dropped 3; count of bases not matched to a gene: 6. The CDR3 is CASSFGGSGSYEQYF. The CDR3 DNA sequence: TGCGCCAGCAGCTTCGGGGGTAGCGGGAGCTACGAGCAGTACTTC.

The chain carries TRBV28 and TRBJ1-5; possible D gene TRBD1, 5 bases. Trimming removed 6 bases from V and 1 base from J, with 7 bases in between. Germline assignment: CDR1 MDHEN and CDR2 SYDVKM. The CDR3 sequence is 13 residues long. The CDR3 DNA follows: TGTGCCAGCAGGACAGCAAGCAATCAGCCCCAGCATTTT. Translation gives CASRTASNQPQHF.

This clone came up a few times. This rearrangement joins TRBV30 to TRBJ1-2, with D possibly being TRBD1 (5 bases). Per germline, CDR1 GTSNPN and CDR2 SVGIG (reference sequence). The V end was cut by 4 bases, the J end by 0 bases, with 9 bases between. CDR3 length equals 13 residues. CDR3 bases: TGTGCCTGGAAGACAGAAGCTAACTATGGCTACACCTTC. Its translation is CAWKTEANYGYTF.

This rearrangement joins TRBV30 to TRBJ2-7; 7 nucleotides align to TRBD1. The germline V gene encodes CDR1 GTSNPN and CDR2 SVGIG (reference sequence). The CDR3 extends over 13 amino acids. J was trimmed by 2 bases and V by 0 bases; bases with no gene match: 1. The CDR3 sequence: CAWSVGTAYEQYF. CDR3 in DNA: TGTGCCTGGAGTGTTGGGACAGCCTACGAGCAGTACTTC.

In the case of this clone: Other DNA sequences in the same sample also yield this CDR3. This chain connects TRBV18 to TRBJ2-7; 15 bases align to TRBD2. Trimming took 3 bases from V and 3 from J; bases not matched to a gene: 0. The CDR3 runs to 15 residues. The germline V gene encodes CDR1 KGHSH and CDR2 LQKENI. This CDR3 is CASSPGLAGGYEQYF. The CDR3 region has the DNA TGTGCCAGCTCACCGGGACTAGCGGGAGGCTACGAGCAGTACTTC.

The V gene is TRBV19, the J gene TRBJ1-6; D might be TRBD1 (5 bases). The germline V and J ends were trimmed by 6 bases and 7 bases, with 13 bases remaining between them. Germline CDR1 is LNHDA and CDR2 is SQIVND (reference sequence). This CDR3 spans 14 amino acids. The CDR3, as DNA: TGTGCCAGTAGCAGGCAGGGACTCAATTCACCCCTCCACTTT. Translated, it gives CASSRQGLNSPLHF. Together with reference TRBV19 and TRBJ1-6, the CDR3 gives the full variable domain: DGGITQSPKYLFRKEGQNVTLSCEQNLNHDAMYWYRQDPGQGLRLIYYSQIVNDFQKGDIAEGYSVSREKKESFPLTVTSAQKNPTAFYLCASSRQGLNSPLHFGNGTRLTVT.

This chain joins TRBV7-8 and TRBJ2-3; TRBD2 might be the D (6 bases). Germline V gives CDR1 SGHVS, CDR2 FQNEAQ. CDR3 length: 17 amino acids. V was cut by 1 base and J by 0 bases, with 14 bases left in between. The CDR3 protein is CASSLVGGRQSTDTQYF. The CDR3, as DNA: TGTGCCAGCAGCTTAGTTGGGGGGAGACAAAGCACAGATACGCAGTATTTT.

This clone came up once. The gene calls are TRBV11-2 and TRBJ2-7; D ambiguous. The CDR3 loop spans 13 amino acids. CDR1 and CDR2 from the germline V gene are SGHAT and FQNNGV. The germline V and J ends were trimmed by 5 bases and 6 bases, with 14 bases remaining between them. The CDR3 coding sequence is TGTGCCAGCAGCCTTAGTCGCGAGGTCGAGCAGTACTTC. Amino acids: CASSLSREVEQYF.

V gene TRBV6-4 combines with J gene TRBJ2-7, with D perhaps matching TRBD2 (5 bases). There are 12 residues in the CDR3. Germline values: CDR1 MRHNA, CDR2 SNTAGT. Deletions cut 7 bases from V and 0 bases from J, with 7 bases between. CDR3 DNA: TGTGCCAGCACCGGGGTCTCCTACGAGCAGTACTTC. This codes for CASTGVSYEQYF.

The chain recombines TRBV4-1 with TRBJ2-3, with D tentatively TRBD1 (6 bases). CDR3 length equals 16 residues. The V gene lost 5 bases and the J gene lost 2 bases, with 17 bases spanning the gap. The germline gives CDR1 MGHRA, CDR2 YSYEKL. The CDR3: CASSAPDRYPTDTQYF. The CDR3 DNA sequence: TGCGCCAGCAGCGCGCCTGACAGGTACCCCACAGATACGCAGTATTTT.

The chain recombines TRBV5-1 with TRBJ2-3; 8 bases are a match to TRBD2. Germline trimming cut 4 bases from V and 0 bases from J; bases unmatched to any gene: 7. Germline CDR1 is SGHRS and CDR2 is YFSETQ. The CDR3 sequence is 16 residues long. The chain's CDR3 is CASSARGGPSTDTQYF. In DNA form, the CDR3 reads TGCGCCAGCAGCGCCCGGGGGGGGCCAAGCACAGATACGCAGTATTTT.

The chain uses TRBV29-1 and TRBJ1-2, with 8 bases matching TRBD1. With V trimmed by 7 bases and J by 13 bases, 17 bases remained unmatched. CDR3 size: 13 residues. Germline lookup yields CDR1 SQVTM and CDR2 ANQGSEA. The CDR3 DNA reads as TGCAGCGCCCTGAAGATCGACAGGGGAGGACGCACCTTC. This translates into CSALKIDRGGRTF.

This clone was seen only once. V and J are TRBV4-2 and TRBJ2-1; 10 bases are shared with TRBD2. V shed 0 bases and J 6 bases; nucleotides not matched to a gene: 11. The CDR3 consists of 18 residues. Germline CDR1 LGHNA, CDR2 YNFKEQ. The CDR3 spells CASSQDTLTSGNVNEQFF. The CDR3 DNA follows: TGTGCCAGCAGCCAAGATACGCTCACTAGCGGGAACGTCAATGAGCAGTTCTTC.

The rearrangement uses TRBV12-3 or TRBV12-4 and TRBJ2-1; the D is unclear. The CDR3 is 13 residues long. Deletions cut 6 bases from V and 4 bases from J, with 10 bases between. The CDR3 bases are TGTGCCAGCAGGTGGCAAGTTTACAATGAGCAGTTCTTC. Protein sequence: CASRWQVYNEQFF.

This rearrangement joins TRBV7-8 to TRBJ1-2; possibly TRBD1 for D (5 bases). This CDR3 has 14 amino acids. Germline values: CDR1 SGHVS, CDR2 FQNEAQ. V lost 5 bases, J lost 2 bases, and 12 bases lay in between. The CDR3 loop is CASSPGWANYGYTF. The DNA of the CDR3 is TGTGCCAGCAGCCCAGGGTGGGCCAACTATGGCTACACCTTC. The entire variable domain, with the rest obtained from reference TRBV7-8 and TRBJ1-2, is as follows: GAGVSQSPRYKVAKRGQDVALRCDPISGHVSLFWYQQALGQGPEFLTYFQNEAQLDKSGLPSDRFFAERPEGSVSTLKIQRTQQEDSAVYLCASSPGWANYGYTFGSGTRLTVV.

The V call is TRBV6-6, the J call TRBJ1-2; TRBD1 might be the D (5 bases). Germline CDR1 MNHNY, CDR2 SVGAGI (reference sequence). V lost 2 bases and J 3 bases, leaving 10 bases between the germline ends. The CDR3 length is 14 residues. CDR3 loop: CASSYDGGDYGYTF. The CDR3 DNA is TGTGCCAGCAGTTACGACGGGGGAGACTATGGCTACACCTTC.

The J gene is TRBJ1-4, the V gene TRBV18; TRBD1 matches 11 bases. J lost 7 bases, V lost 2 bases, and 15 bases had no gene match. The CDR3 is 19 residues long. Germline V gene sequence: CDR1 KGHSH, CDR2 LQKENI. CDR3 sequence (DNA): TGTGCCAGCTCACCAGAGAGAGGACAGGGGGCGACTTTTAGTGAAAAACTGTTTTTT. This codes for CASSPERGQGATFSEKLFF.